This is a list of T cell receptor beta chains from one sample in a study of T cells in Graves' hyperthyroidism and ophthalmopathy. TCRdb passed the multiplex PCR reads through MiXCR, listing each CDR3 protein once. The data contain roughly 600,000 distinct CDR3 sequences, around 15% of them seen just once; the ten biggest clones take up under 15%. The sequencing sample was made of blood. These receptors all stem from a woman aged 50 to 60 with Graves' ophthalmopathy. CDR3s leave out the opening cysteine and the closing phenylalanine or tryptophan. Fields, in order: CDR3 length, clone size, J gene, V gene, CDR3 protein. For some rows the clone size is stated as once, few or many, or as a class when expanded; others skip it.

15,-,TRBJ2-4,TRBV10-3,AISDRGLAGAKNIQY
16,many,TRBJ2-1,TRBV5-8,ASSGGSSGRGPYNEQF
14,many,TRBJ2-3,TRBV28,ASEFGRRTFTDTQY
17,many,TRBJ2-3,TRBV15,ATSTGGVAGAWSTDTQY
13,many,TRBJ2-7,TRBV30,AWSYPGGFPLEQY
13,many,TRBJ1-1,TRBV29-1,SVEVTGSGNTEAF
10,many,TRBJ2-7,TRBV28,AIGSEPYEQY
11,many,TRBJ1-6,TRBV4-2,ASSQEMGQALH
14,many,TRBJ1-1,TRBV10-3,AISESRGGPNTEAF
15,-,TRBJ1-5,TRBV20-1,SARRQGAKRLGQPQH
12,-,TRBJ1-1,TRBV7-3,ASSLTFGDSEAF
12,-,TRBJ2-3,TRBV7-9,ASSNNRGADTQY
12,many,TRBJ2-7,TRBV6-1,ASSSHLGPYEQY
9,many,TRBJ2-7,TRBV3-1,ASSQGSEQY
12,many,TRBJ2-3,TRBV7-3,ASSLHDPTDTQY
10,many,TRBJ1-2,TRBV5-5,ASSSFNYGYT
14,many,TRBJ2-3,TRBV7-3,ASSLISGVSTDTQY